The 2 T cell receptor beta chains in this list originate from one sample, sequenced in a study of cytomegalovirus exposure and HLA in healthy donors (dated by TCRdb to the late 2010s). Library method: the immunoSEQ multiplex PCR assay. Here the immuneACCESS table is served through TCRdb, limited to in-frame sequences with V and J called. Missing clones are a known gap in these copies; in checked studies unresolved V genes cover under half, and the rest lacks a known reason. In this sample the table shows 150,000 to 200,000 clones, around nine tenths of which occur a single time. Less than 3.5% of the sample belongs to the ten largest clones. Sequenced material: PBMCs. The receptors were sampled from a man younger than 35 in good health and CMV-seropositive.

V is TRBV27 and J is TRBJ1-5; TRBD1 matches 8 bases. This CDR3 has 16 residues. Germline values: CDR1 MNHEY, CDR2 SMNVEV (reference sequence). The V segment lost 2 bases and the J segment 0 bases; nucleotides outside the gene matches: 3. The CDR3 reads CASSLQGAFSNQPQHF. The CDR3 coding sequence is TGTGCCAGCAGTTTACAGGGGGCGTTTAGCAATCAGCCCCAGCATTTT.

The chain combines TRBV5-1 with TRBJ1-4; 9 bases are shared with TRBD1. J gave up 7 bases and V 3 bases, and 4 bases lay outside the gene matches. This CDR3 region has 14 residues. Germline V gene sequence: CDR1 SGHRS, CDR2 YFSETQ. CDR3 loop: CASSSGQGGEKLFF. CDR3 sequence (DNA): TGCGCCAGCAGCTCGGGACAGGGAGGTGAAAAACTGTTTTTT. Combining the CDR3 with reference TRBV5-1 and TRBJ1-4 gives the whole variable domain KAGVTQTPRYLIKTRGQQVTLSCSPISGHRSVSWYQQTPGQGLQFLFEYFSETQRNKGNFPGRFSGRQFSNSRSEMNVSTLELGDSALYLCASSSGQGGEKLFFGSGTQLSVL.